A single TCR beta chain is shown here with its context. These data originate in a study of blood T cell repertoires in COVID-19. Study details: The study drew acute and convalescent COVID-19 samples from the United States, Italy and Spain. The analysed material was cDNA or gDNA that came from T cells, B-cell-depleted T cells, or PBMCs.

The V gene end was trimmed by 0 bases and the J gene end by 9 bases; junction bases not matched to a gene: 5. The CDR3 extends over 15 amino acids. From germline, CDR1 is ENHRY and CDR2 SYGVKD. During active infection, Seattle patients enrolled and were then monitored through disease. In the source study's methods: Amplification of reference gene primers was used by the study to estimate nucleated cell counts. The method was immunoSEQ multiplex PCR; TCRdb's version includes in-frame clones alone and lacks a portion of them. The V and J calls and clone size are taken from that table; D and trimming were inferred from the DNA. Of about 180,000 clones listed, roughly four fifths are singletons.

The V and J genes are TRBV10-3 and TRBJ2-5; 12 nucleotides line up with TRBD2. Source material: peripheral blood. The source of this sequence is a woman between 65 and 79 years old with COVID-19, enrolled during active disease. DNA for the CDR3: TGTGCCATCAGTGAGTCGACGACTAGCGGGAGCCCCCAGTACTTC. It codes for CAISESTTSGSPQYF.